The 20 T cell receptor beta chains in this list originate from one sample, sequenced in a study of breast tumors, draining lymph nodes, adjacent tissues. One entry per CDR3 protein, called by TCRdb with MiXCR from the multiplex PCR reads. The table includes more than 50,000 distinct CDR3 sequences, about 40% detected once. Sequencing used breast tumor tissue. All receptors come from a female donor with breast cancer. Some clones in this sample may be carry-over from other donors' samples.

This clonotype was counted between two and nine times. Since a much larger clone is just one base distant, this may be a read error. The DNA for the CDR3 is TGTGCCAGCAGTCAGCAGAGCAATCAGCCCCAGCATTTT. Translating it yields CASSQQSNQPQHF. V usage is TRBV6-4 and J usage is TRBJ1-5; D remains unclear. The CDR3 is made up of 13 amino acids. Germline-derived CDR1 and CDR2 are MRHNA and SNTAGT. V lost 5 bases and J lost 1, with 6 bases in between.

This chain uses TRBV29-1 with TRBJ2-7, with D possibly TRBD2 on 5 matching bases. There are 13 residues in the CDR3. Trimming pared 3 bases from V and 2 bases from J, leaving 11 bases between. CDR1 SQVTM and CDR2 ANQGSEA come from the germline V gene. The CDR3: CSVEGGPPYEQYF. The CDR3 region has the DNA TGCAGCGTTGAGGGCGGGCCCCCCTACGAGCAGTACTTC.

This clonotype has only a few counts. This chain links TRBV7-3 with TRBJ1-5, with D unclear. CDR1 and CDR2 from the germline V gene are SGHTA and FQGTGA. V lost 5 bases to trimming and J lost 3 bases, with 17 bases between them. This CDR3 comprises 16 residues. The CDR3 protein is CASSPPRPGSNQPQHF. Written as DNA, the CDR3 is TGTGCCAGCAGCCCCCCCCGGCCGGGATCCAATCAGCCCCAGCATTTT.

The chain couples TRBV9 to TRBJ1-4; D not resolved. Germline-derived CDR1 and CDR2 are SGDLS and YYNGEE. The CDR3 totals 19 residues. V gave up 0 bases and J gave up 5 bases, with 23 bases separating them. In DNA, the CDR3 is TGTGCCAGCAGCGTAGGTTCGATGGTGGTAGCGGCCTACAATGAAAAACTGTTTTTT. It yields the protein CASSVGSMVVAAYNEKLFF.

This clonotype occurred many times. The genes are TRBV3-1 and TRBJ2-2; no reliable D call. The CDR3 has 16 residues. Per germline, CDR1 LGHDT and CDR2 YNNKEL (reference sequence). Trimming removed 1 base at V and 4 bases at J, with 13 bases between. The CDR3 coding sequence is TGTGCCAGCAGCCAAGGTATTGCTAGGCGCACCGGGGAGCTGTTTTTT. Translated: CASSQGIARRTGELFF.

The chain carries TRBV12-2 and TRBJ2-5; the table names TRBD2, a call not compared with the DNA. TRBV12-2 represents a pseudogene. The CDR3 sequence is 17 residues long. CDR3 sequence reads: CASRPTSGGVGKETQYF. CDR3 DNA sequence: TGTGCAAGTCGTCCGACTAGCGGGGGGGTTGGGAAAGAGACCCAGTACTTC.

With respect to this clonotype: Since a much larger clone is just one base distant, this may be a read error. The CDR3, as DNA: TGCGCCAGCAGCCAAGACAGGGGGCGATTTGTCTCCCACAATGAGCAGTTCTTC. Its translation: CASSQDRGRFVSHNEQFF. The rearrangement joins TRBV4-1 to TRBJ2-1, with TRBD1 matching over 8 bases. Germline values: CDR1 MGHRA, CDR2 YSYEKL. The CDR3 sequence is 18 residues long.

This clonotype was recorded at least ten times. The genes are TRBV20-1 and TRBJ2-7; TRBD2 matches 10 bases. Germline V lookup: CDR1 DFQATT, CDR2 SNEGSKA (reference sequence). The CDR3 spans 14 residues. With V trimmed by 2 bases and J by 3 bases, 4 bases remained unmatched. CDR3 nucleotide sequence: TGCAGTGCTAGACCTAGCGGGAGTATCTACGAGCAGTACTTC. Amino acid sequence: CSARPSGSIYEQYF.

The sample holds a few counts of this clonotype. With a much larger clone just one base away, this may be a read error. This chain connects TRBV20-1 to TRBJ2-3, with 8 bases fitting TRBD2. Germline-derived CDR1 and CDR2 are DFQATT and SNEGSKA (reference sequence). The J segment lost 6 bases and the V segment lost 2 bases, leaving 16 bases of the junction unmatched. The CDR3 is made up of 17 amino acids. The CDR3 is CSARRGRSGALSDTQYF. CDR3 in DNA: TGCAGTGCTAGAAGAGGGCGTAGCGGGGCTTTATCGGATACGCAGTATTTT.

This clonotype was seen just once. CDR3 in amino acids: CLECTGTGRNYGYTF. The CDR3 DNA follows: TGCCTGGAGTGTACCGGGACAGGGAGAAACTATGGCTACACCTTC. The chain links TRBV29-1 to TRBJ1-2; 9 bases align to TRBD1. This CDR3 region has 15 residues. Looked up from germline, CDR1 is SQVTM and CDR2 is ANQGSEA.

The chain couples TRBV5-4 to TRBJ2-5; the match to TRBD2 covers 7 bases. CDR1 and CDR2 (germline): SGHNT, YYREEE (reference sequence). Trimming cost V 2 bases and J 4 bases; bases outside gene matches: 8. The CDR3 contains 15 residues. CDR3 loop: CASSLRKPGGETQYF. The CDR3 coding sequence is TGTGCCAGCAGCTTAAGAAAACCGGGGGGAGAGACCCAGTACTTC.

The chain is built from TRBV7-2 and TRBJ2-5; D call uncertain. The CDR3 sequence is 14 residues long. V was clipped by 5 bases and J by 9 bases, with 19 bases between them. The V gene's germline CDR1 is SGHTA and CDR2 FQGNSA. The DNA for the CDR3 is TGTGCCAGCAGCACACCGCGAGCCGGCGGAGCCCAGTACTTC. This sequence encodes CASSTPRAGGAQYF.

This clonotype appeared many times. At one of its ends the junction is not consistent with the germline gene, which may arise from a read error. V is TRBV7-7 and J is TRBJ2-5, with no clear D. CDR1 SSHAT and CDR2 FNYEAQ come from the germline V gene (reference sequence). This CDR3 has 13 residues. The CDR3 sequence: CASSLGIQETQYF. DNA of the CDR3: TGTGCTAGCAGCTTGGGGATCCAAGAGACCCAGTACTTC. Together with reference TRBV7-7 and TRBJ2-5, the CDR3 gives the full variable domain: GAGVSQSPRYKVTKRGQDVTLRCDPISSHATLYWYQQALGQGPEFLTYFNYEAQPDKSGLPSDRFSAERPEGSISTLTIQRTEQRDSAMYRCASSLGIQETQYFGPGTRLLVL.

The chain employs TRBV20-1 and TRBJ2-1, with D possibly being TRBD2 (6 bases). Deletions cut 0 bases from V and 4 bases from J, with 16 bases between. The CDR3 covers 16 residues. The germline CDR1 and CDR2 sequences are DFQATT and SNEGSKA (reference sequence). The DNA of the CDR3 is TGCAGTGCTAGAGATCAATCCAGCGGGCCTTACAATGAGCAGTTCTTC. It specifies CSARDQSSGPYNEQFF.

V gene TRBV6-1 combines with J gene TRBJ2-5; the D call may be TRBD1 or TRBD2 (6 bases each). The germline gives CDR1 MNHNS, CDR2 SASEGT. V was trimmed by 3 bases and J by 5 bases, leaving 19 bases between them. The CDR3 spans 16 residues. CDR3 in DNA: TGTGCCAGCAGTGATGGCGGGACATGCCAATGCGAGACCCAGTACTTC. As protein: CASSDGGTCQCETQYF.

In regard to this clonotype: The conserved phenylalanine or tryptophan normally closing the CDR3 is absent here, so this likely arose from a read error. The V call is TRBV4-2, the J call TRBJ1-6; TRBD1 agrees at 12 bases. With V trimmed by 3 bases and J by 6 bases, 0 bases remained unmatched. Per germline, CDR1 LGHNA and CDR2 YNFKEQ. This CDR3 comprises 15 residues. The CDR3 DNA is TGTGCCAGCAGCCAGGGACAGGGGGCTAATTCACCCCTCCACTCT. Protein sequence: CASSQGQGANSPLHS.

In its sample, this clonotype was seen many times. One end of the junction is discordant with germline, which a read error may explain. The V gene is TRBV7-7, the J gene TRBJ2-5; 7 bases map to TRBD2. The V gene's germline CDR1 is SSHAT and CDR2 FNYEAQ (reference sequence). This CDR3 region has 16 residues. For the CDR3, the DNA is TGTGCTAGCAGCTTAGGGTGGGAGGGCAGGGTTTTGGCCCAGTACTTC. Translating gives CASSLGWEGRVLAQYF.

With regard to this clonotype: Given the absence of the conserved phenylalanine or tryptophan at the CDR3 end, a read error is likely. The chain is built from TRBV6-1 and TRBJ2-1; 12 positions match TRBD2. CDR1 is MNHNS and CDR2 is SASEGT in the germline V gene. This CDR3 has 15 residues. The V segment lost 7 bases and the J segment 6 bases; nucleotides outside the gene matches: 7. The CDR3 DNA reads TGTGCCAGCACCGAAGGACTAGCGGGGTCCAATGAGCAGTTCCTC. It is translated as CASTEGLAGSNEQFL.

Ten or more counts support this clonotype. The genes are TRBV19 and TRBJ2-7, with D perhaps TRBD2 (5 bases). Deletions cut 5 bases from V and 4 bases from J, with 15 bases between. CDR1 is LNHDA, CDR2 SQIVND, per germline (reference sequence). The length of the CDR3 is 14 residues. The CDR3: CASSAGVFGYEQYF. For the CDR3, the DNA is TGTGCCAGTAGTGCGGGCGTTTTTGGGTACGAGCAGTACTTC.

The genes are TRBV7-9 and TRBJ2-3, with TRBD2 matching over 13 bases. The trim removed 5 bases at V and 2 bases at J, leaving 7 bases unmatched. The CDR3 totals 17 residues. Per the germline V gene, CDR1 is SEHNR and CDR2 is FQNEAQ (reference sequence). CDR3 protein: CASSMRTSGGLTDTQYF. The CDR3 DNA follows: TGTGCCAGCAGCATGCGGACTAGCGGGGGCCTCACAGATACGCAGTATTTT.